The sequence of this TCR beta chain was determined in a study of early T cells in non-severe SARS-CoV-2 infection (dated by TCRdb to the early 2020s). Broadly, across the study: Because TCR sequencing was done on bulk RNA from unsorted whole blood, the alpha and beta chains could not be paired. The research as a whole found: VDJdb matching was skewed toward anti-spike CD8 responses and likely underestimated virus-specific expansions by missing private and CD4 specificities.

Libraries were constructed by 5' RACE. Sequencing instrument: NextSeq 500. Unique molecular identifiers were attached to individual cDNA molecules in the TCR library protocol so that sequencing error and PCR bias could be corrected. Both TCR alpha and beta chains were sequenced, and tight co-correlation was observed between alpha and beta sequence abundances in each sample. The paper's data handling went like this. V gene, J gene and CDR3 annotation of TCR sequences was performed with Decombinator V4. Expanded TCRs were defined as changing significantly between any two time points under a Poisson model with p below 0.0001. TCR abundances were normalised to the total number of TCRs sequenced per sample and were expressed as counts per million. MAIT TCRs were defined by TRAV1-2 paired with TRAJ12, TRAJ20 or TRAJ33, and iNKT TCRs by TRAV10 paired with TRAJ18. VDJdb, accessed 1 November 2021, was searched for CMV, EBV and SARS-CoV-2 annotated TCRs, with TCRs annotated for multiple antigens excluded. TCRdb reanalyzed the raw reads on its own, using fastp at Q25 for trimming and MiXCR for clone calling, and kept in-frame beta chains. When rows share a CDR3 protein, they turn into one entry using the most common DNA and genes. The V and J calls were determined by TCRdb, not by the authors. The sample table shows approximately 74,000 distinct CDR3 sequences, and 14% to 15% are seen once. The top ten clonotypes cover over 9.5% of the sample.

The CDR3 covers 14 residues, taking in both the cysteine and the phenylalanine. The sequence is cut down to CDR3 DNA, 42 bases in frame from base 1. Relative to germline, V is 4 bases shorter and J is 6 bases shorter, with 15 bases between their ends. The germline V gene specifies SGHRS as CDR1 and YFSETQ as CDR2. A case-control design nested within a healthcare worker cohort in London, UK, was used, with weekly nasopharyngeal swab PCR tests and blood sampling performed. Between 23 and 31 March 2020, the week of the UK lockdown, healthcare workers were enrolled and then followed up weekly for as long as 16 weeks. Comment on this clonotype: What this receptor recognizes is not known. No base quality values were provided; no much bigger clone lies one nucleotide off.

The clonotype was recovered from an adult who was a healthcare worker with PCR-confirmed SARS-CoV-2 infection or an uninfected control (not recorded which). Sequenced sample: whole blood. The chain was built from TRBV5-1 and TRBJ2-3; matching of 5 bases hints at TRBD2 as the D gene. The CDR3 protein is CASSANPSGDTQYF. The sequence in DNA is TGCGCCAGCAGCGCTAATCCCTCGGGGGATACGCAGTATTTT.